This T cell receptor beta chain appears in the sequencing data of a study of T cells in Graves' hyperthyroidism and ophthalmopathy. Points from the study as a whole: Stable hyperthyroidism and ophthalmopathy were separated using 13 V-J signatures. Ophthalmopathy was identified by the model a median 6.5 months ahead of onset.

Amplification yielded TCR beta CDR3 regions, with RNA transcripts as the source. Primed by the HTBI set, a first-round RT-PCR was run on the TCR CDR3. TCRdb re-derived calls from the multiplex PCR reads in MiXCR, one entry per CDR3 protein. The sample lists about 200,000 distinct CDR3 sequences; about 17% were seen once. Every diagnosis used clinical symptoms, serum thyroxine and TRAb, thyroid ultrasound and orbital computed tomography. This CDR3 spans 15 amino acids. V lost 1 base, J lost 0 bases, and 8 bases lay in between. CDR1 is MDHEN and CDR2 is SYDVKM in the germline V gene. This clonotype is categorized as large. No antigen is known for it.

The receptor was derived from a woman between 50 and 59 years old with Graves' hyperthyroidism. The sample taken for sequencing was blood. The V and J genes are TRBV28 and TRBJ2-3; perhaps TRBD2 as D (5 bases). CDR3 sequence (DNA): TGTGCCAGCAGTTTATTCCTAGCTAGCACAGATACGCAGTATTTT. Translated, it gives CASSLFLASTDTQYF.